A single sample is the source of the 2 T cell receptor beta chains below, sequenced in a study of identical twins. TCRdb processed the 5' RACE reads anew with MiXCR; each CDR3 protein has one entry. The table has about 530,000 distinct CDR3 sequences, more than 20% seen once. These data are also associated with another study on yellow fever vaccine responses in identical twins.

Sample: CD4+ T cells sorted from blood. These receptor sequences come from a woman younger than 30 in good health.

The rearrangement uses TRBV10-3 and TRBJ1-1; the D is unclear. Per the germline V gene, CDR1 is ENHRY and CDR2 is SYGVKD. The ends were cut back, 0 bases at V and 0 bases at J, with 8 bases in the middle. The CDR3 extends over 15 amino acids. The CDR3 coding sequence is TGTGCCATCAGTGAGTCGGACGGCATGAACACTGAAGCTTTCTTT. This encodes CAISESDGMNTEAFF.

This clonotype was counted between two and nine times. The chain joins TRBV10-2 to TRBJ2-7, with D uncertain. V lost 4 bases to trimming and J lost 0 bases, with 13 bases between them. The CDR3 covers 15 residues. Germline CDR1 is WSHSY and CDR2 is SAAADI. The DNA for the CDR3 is TGCGCCAGCAGTGGATTTGGTCTGAGCTCCTACGAGCAGTACGTC. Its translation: CASSGFGLSSYEQYV.